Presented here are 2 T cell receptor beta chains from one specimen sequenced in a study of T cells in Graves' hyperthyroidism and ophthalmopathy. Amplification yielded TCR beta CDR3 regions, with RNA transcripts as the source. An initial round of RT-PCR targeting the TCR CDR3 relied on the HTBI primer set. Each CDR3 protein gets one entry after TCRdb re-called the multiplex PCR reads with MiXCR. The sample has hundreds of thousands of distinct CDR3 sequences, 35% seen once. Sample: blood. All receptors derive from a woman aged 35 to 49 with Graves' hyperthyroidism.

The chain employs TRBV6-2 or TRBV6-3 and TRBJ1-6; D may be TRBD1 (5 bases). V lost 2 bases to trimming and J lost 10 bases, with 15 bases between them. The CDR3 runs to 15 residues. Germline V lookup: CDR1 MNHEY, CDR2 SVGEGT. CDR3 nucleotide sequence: TGTGCCAGCAGTTACGGGGTTGCTGGGGGATCACCCCTCCACTTT. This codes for CASSYGVAGGSPLHF.

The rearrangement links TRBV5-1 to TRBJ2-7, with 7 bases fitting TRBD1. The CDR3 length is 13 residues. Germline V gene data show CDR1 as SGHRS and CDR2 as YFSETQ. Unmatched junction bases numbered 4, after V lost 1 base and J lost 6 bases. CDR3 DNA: TGCGCCAGCAGCTTGTCCCCAGGGGGCGAGCAGTACTTC. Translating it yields CASSLSPGGEQYF.